The 18 T cell receptor beta chains listed next were all sequenced from one sample in a study of response to subunit inactivated influenza vaccine. TCRdb reanalysed the RT-PCR reads using MiXCR and keeps one entry per CDR3 protein. The sample lists some 500,000 distinct CDR3 sequences, 25% occurring once. Here the sequenced sample was CD4+ T cells sorted from PBMCs, taken 4 to 6 days after vaccination. These receptors all come from a man aged 50 to 60 who received an inactivated influenza vaccine.

The chain has TRBV6-2 or TRBV6-3 and TRBJ1-5; no firm D call. The germline CDR1 and CDR2 sequences are MNHEY and SVGEGT. The V gene lost 0 bases and the J gene lost 7 bases, with 10 bases spanning the gap. The CDR3 has 14 amino acids. CDR3 in amino acids: CASSYSSLAQPQHF. DNA of the CDR3: TGTGCCAGCAGTTACTCGAGTTTGGCCCAGCCCCAGCATTTT.

The chain combines TRBV15 with TRBJ2-7; a weak D match, TRBD1 (5 bases). Germline-derived CDR1 and CDR2 are LNHNV and YYDKDF (reference sequence). V was pared by 1 base and J by 0 bases, with 10 bases between. CDR3 length: 15 residues. The CDR3 reads CATSRGQRDSYEQYF. The DNA for the CDR3 is TGTGCCACCAGCAGAGGACAGAGAGACTCCTACGAGCAGTACTTC.

This clonotype was seen ten or more times. The CDR3 coding sequence is TGCGCCAGCAGCTTGGGGACAGGGTCAAAAGGGTCTGAGCAGTTCTTC. It encodes CASSLGTGSKGSEQFF. The rearrangement links TRBV5-1 to TRBJ2-1, with 8 bases aligning to TRBD1. CDR3 length equals 16 residues. The germline CDR1 and CDR2 sequences are SGHRS and YFSETQ. V trimming: 0 bases; J trimming: 9 bases; junction bases outside the gene matches: 11.

The genes are TRBV11-1 and TRBJ1-2, with D possibly being TRBD1 (6 bases). The length of the CDR3 is 19 residues. Germline V gives CDR1 SGHAT, CDR2 FQDESV (reference sequence). V was shortened by 0 bases and J by 8 bases, with 28 bases between the two germline ends. The CDR3 spells CASSLAFPSRQVTSGGYTF. Written as DNA, the CDR3 is TGTGCCAGCAGCTTAGCATTCCCCTCAAGACAGGTGACATCCGGAGGCTACACCTTC.

This chain links TRBV2 with TRBJ1-2, with 7 bases lining up with TRBD1. Germline V gene data show CDR1 as SNHLY and CDR2 as FYNNEI. This CDR3 has 13 amino acids. J lost 4 bases, V lost 7 bases, and 6 bases had no gene match. The chain's CDR3 is CASNGQVGYGYTF. CDR3 bases: TGTGCCAGCAATGGACAGGTCGGCTATGGCTACACCTTC.

This clonotype was seen only a few times. The gene calls are TRBV5-6 and TRBJ2-2, with 8 bases lining up with TRBD1. The CDR3 covers 18 residues. Looked up from germline, CDR1 is SGHDT and CDR2 is YYEEEE. J lost 1 base, V lost 4 bases, and 12 bases had no gene match. CDR3 region: CASSRDRGRILNTGELFF. The DNA of the CDR3 is TGTGCCAGCAGCAGAGACAGGGGCCGAATACTGAACACCGGGGAGCTGTTTTTT.

This clonotype has more than one count but fewer than ten. The V call is TRBV4-3, the J call TRBJ2-1, with D unclear. Per the germline V gene, CDR1 is LGHNA and CDR2 is YSLEER. The CDR3 contains 15 residues. V was shortened by 1 base and J by 2 bases, with 9 bases between the two germline ends. The CDR3 loop reads CASSQGIATYNEQFF. CDR3 nucleotide sequence: TGCGCCAGCAGCCAAGGCATAGCTACCTACAATGAGCAGTTCTTC.

The genes are TRBV4-2 and TRBJ2-2, with unresolved D. V was trimmed by 1 base and J by 6 bases, leaving 9 bases between them. The CDR3 has 14 residues. Germline values: CDR1 LGHNA, CDR2 YNFKEQ. Here the CDR3 DNA reads TGTGCCAGCAGCCAAGGGGCCAGTCCCGGGGAGCTGTTTTTT. This codes for CASSQGASPGELFF.

This clonotype occurred many times. The chain has TRBV12-3 or TRBV12-4 and TRBJ2-3; D gene uncertain. This CDR3 has 15 amino acids. V lost 6 bases, J lost 0 bases, and 13 bases lay in between. The CDR3 spells CASSSLAASTDTQYF. CDR3 nucleotides: TGTGCCAGCAGCAGTTTGGCGGCTAGCACAGATACGCAGTATTTT.

The chain links TRBV6-2 or TRBV6-3 to TRBJ2-2; D is perhaps TRBD1 (6 bases). The CDR3 has 15 amino acids. Between the trimmed V and J ends, which lost 6 bases and 1 base, there was a span of 12 bases. Germline V gene data show CDR1 as MNHEY and CDR2 as SVGEGT. The CDR3 nucleotides are TGTGCCAGCAGACCACACAGGGAGAACACCGGGGAGCTGTTTTTT. This translates into CASRPHRENTGELFF.

The genes are TRBV27 and TRBJ1-4; D perhaps matches TRBD1 (6 bases). The V end lost 6 bases, the J end lost 7 bases, and 15 bases lay between the germline ends. Germline-derived CDR1 and CDR2 are MNHEY and SMNVEV (reference sequence). The CDR3 totals 14 residues. CDR3 loop: CASRPQGLGEKLFF. The CDR3 DNA sequence: TGTGCCAGCAGACCTCAGGGGTTAGGTGAAAAACTGTTTTTT.

The V call is TRBV28, the J call TRBJ1-4; D might be TRBD1 (6 bases). Germline V gene sequence: CDR1 MDHEN, CDR2 SYDVKM. The CDR3 totals 14 residues. Trimming shortened V by 5 bases and J by 3 bases, and 10 bases separated the two germline ends. Written as DNA, the CDR3 is TGTGCCAGCAGTACTGACAGGTCTAATGAAAAACTGTTTTTT. It yields the protein CASSTDRSNEKLFF.

The table lists this clonotype with a few counts. The genes are TRBV6-5 and TRBJ2-1; D may be TRBD2 (6 bases). With 4 bases removed from V and 4 bases from J, the gap between germline ends came to 14 bases. Per the germline V gene, CDR1 is MNHEY and CDR2 is SVGAGI. There are 15 residues in the CDR3. This CDR3 is CASSWGRGTYNEQFF. DNA of the CDR3: TGTGCCAGCAGTTGGGGGAGAGGGACTTACAATGAGCAGTTCTTC.

There are a few counts of this clonotype. The rearrangement joins TRBV12-3 or TRBV12-4 to TRBJ2-2, with 9 bases that match TRBD1. V was pared by 8 bases and J by 10 bases, with 11 bases of the junction left unmatched. The CDR3 length is 14 residues. The CDR3 region is CASGGQGPGAELFF. In DNA, the CDR3 is TGTGCCAGCGGGGGACAGGGCCCCGGTGCGGAGCTGTTTTTT.

The chain carries TRBV4-1 and TRBJ2-7; 10 bases map to TRBD1. This CDR3 is 17 amino acids long. Germline V gives CDR1 MGHRA, CDR2 YSYEKL. V dropped 0 bases and J dropped 8; count of bases not matched to a gene: 13. The CDR3: CASSQDGTGVVEKKQYF. DNA of the CDR3: TGCGCCAGCAGCCAAGATGGGACAGGGGTCGTCGAAAAGAAGCAGTACTTC.

This clonotype was seen many times. This chain uses TRBV7-9 with TRBJ2-3, with 8 bases aligning to TRBD2. Germline trimming cut 3 bases from V and 2 bases from J; bases unmatched to any gene: 7. The CDR3 spans 16 residues. Germline V gene data show CDR1 as SEHNR and CDR2 as FQNEAQ (reference sequence). CDR3 DNA: TGTGCCAGCAGCTTTTTGGGACTAGGATCCACAGATACGCAGTATTTT. Residues: CASSFLGLGSTDTQYF.

This clonotype was seen ten or more times. The gene calls are TRBV12-3 or TRBV12-4 and TRBJ2-1, with D perhaps matching TRBD2 (7 bases). The CDR3 is 14 amino acids. The germline V and J ends were trimmed by 0 bases and 9 bases, with 12 bases remaining between them. CDR3 sequence (DNA): TGTGCCAGCAGTTTAGCGGGGGGGCCGGGTGAGCAGTTCTTC. It specifies CASSLAGGPGEQFF.

In this sample, this clonotype turned up once. This chain connects TRBV2 to TRBJ1-1; D is uncertain. The CDR3 has 11 amino acids. Germline CDR1 SNHLY, CDR2 FYNNEI. V was shortened by 6 bases and J by 4 bases, with 6 bases between the two germline ends. CDR3 nucleotide sequence: TGTGCCAGCAGCACAGCCACTGAAGCTTTCTTT. Translation: CASSTATEAFF.